These T cell receptor beta chains were read from a single sample in a study of molecular identifiers for immune sequencing clone quantification. Each CDR3 protein is one row after TCRdb ran MiXCR on the PCR reads. The table shows about 98,000 distinct CDR3 sequences, with 30% to 35% occurring only once. Source material: naive CD8+ T cells from blood, with Jurkat cell RNA spiked in. The receptors were sampled from a human donor in good health. Some libraries in this study had Jurkat cell RNA spiked in. The CDR3 runs from the conserved cysteine through the conserved F or W. The D gene is left open where the match is weak. Clone size is given for some rows only: seen once, a few or many times, or a class if the clone is expanded.

v_gene,j_gene,abundance,d_gene,CDR3aa,CDR3nt
TRBV19,TRBJ1-1,many,-,CATRRGPNTEAFF,TGTGCCACCCGTCGAGGACCGAACACTGAAGCTTTCTTT
TRBV4-1,TRBJ1-5,-,-,CASSQEASSSNQPQQF,TGCGCCAGCAGCCAAGAAGCCAGCTCAAGCAATCAGCCCCAGCAATTT
TRBV19,TRBJ2-4,once,-,CASSMGPNIQYF,TGTGCCAGTAGTATGGGGCCCAACATTCAGTACTTC
TRBV4-1,TRBJ2-5,-,-,CASSPGRYQETQYF,TGCGCCAGCAGCCCGGGACGGTATCAAGAGACCCAGTACTTC
TRBV7-9,TRBJ2-7,-,-,CASSSGTRAPYEQYF,TGTGCCAGCAGCTCCGGGACGAGGGCTCCTTACGAGCAGTACTTC
TRBV7-6,TRBJ1-4,-,-,CASSHSEEKLFF,TGTGCCAGCAGCCACTCGGAGGAAAAACTGTTTTTT
TRBV6-6,TRBJ2-7,-,TRBD1,CASSQTGQGNEQYF,TGTGCCAGCAGCCAAACGGGACAGGGAAACGAGCAGTACTTC
TRBV19,TRBJ1-1,few,-,CASSRGIRGTEAFF,TGTGCCAGTAGTAGGGGCATTCGTGGGACTGAAGCTTTCTTT
TRBV28,TRBJ1-2,many,TRBD1,CATDRDRTNGYTF,TGTGCCACCGACCGGGACAGGACGAACGGCTACACCTTC
TRBV28,TRBJ2-7,-,-,CASRKKGGGAYEQYF,TGTGCCAGCCGGAAAAAGGGAGGGGGGGCCTACGAGCAGTACTTC
TRBV3-1,TRBJ2-7,few,TRBD2,CASSPVPGLGFEQYF,TGTGCCAGCAGCCCGGTCCCGGGACTAGGGTTCGAGCAGTACTTC
TRBV6-2/TRBV6-3,TRBJ2-7,few,TRBD1,CASSYGDRYHEQYF,TGTGCCAGCAGTTACGGGGACAGGTACCACGAGCAGTACTTC